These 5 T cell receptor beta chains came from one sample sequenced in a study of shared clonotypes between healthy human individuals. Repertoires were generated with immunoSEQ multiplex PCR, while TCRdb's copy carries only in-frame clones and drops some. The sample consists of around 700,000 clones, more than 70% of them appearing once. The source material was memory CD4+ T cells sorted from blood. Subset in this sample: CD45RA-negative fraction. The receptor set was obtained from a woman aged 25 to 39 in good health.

The CDR3 is CASSLVTESYEQYF. CDR3 nucleotides: TGTGCCAGCAGCTTAGTTACGGAAAGCTACGAGCAGTACTTC. The rearrangement joins TRBV7-2 to TRBJ2-7; D unresolved. The CDR3 runs to 14 residues. V lost 1 base to trimming and J lost 3 bases, with 10 bases between them. In germline, CDR1 is SGHTA, CDR2 FQGNSA.

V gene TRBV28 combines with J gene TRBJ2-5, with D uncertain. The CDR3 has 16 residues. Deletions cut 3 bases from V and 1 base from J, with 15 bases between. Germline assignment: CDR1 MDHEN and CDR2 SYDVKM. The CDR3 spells CASSFIAVAIQETQYF. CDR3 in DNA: TGTGCCAGCAGTTTCATCGCGGTGGCGATCCAAGAGACCCAGTACTTC.

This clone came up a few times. CDR3 coding DNA: TGTGCCAGCACTGAGGAAGGCCCACTCCCTGGTGAGCAGTTCTTC. It translates to CASTEEGPLPGEQFF. The chain joins TRBV2 to TRBJ2-1; D unresolved. V was clipped by 7 bases and J by 9 bases, with 22 bases between them. The CDR3 has 15 amino acids. Germline CDR1 is SNHLY and CDR2 is FYNNEI.

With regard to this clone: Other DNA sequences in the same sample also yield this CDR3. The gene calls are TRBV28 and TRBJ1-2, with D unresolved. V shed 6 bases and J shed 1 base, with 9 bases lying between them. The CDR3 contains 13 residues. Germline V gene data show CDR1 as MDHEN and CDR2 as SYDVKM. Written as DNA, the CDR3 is TGTGCCAGCAGCCTCGGGCATAACTATGGCTACACCTTC. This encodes CASSLGHNYGYTF.

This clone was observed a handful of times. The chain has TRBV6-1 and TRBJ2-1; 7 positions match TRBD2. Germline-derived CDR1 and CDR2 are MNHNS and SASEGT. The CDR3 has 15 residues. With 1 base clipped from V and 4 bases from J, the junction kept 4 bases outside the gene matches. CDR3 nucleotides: TGTGCCAGCAGTGAAGTTAGCGGGCCATACAATGAGCAGTTCTTC. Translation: CASSEVSGPYNEQFF.